In this sample, the clone carrying this T cell receptor (beta chain) turned up many times. The data stem from a study of T cells in Graves' hyperthyroidism and ophthalmopathy. At the level of the study: Pretreatment peripheral blood was obtained at initial diagnosis.

The CDR3 is 17 residues long. V trimming: 6 bases; J trimming: 6 bases; junction bases outside the gene matches: 14. Patients were aged 18 to 65, had disease duration under 2 months, and had newly diagnosed hyperthyroidism. Uncontrolled infection, other autoimmune disease, pregnancy and lactation each barred patients from inclusion. Thyroid ultrasound and orbital computed tomography, with clinical symptoms and serum thyroxine and TRAb, informed diagnoses. The source material, RNA transcripts, was used to amplify TCR beta CDR3 regions. HTBI primers were the set used in a first-round RT-PCR of the TCR CDR3. From the multiplex PCR reads, TCRdb called clonotypes with MiXCR, one entry per CDR3 protein. The table lists approximately 520,000 distinct CDR3 sequences, under 25% of them singletons.

The rearrangement uses TRBV12-3 or TRBV12-4 and TRBJ1-1, with TRBD1 identical over 12 bases. The clonotype comes from a young man with Graves' hyperthyroidism. Material for sequencing was blood. The CDR3 coding sequence is TGTGCCAGCAGCCTTACGGGACAGGGGGCAGGAGGGGCTGAAGCTTTCTTT. It specifies CASSLTGQGAGGAEAFF.